The 8 T cell receptor beta chains presented below share a single source sample, sequenced in a study of blood T cell repertoires in COVID-19. The table came from immunoSEQ multiplex PCR; TCRdb's copy has only in-frame clones and leaves some out. The sample shows about 65,000 clones, roughly 71% of them seen only once. The sample taken for sequencing was peripheral blood. These receptors were obtained from a human donor in a cohort sampled during active COVID-19.

The rearrangement links TRBV5-1 to TRBJ2-7; a weak D match, TRBD2 (7 bases). The length of the CDR3 is 16 residues. Germline V lookup: CDR1 SGHRS, CDR2 YFSETQ. Trimming stripped 2 bases from V and 4 bases from J, with 19 bases between. The CDR3 DNA is TGCGCCAGCAGCTTAAGAGGGGGGGCACCTGGGTACGAGCAGTACTTC. Protein: CASSLRGGAPGYEQYF.

This clone was counted between two and nine times. The V gene is TRBV28, the J gene TRBJ1-4; TRBD1 agrees at 9 bases. The V segment lost 5 bases and the J segment 0 bases; nucleotides outside the gene matches: 4. The CDR3 extends over 16 amino acids. The V gene's germline CDR1 is MDHEN and CDR2 SYDVKM. CDR3 sequence (DNA): TGTGCCAGCAGTCCTAGACAGGGGGCAACTAATGAAAAACTGTTTTTT. It yields the protein CASSPRQGATNEKLFF.

The chain recombines TRBV29-1 with TRBJ2-3; 9 nucleotides agree with TRBD1. The CDR3 length is 15 residues. V was pared by 6 bases and J by 10 bases, with 17 bases of the junction left unmatched. In germline, CDR1 is SQVTM, CDR2 ANQGSEA. CDR3 amino acids: CSVGTGQGRGLAQYF. The CDR3 DNA follows: TGCAGCGTCGGGACGGGACAGGGAAGAGGGTTGGCGCAGTATTTT.

The chain combines TRBV6-5 with TRBJ2-3, with D perhaps matching TRBD2 (6 bases). The germline gives CDR1 MNHEY, CDR2 SVGAGI. The CDR3 contains 14 residues. The V gene lost 0 bases and the J gene lost 10 bases, with 14 bases spanning the gap. CDR3 nucleotides: TGTGCCAGCAGTTACTCACCAGGGACTGGGCCGCAGTATTTT. Translating it yields CASSYSPGTGPQYF.

By sample fraction, this clone is medium-sized (0.01 to 0.1%). This chain uses TRBV5-1 with TRBJ1-5; no firm D call. Germline V gene lookup returns CDR1 SGHRS and CDR2 YFSETQ. The CDR3 has 15 residues. Trimming removed 0 bases from V and 1 base from J, with 8 bases in between. This CDR3 is CASSLVPGSNQPQHF. The CDR3 DNA is TGCGCCAGCAGCTTGGTGCCGGGGAGCAATCAGCCCCAGCATTTT.

The chain is built from TRBV19 and TRBJ2-2, with D perhaps TRBD1 (6 bases). The germline CDR1 and CDR2 sequences are LNHDA and SQIVND (reference sequence). The CDR3 totals 16 residues. V lost 1 base, J lost 4 bases, and 13 bases lay in between. This CDR3 is CASSIVRDISTGELFF. The DNA for the CDR3 is TGTGCCAGTAGTATAGTCCGGGACATATCCACCGGGGAGCTGTTTTTT.

This chain joins TRBV25-1 and TRBJ1-1; D is undetermined. Per the germline V gene, CDR1 is MGHDK and CDR2 is SYGVNS. This CDR3 has 15 residues. V was clipped by 2 bases and J by 5 bases, with 15 bases between them. The CDR3 DNA is TGTGCCAGCAGTGAAGCAGGATGGGGAGAAACTGAAGCTTTCTTT. Amino acid sequence: CASSEAGWGETEAFF.

This clone was counted a few times. The chain carries TRBV2 and TRBJ1-2; a weak D match, TRBD1 (5 bases). This CDR3 contains 12 residues. Germline assignment: CDR1 SNHLY and CDR2 FYNNEI. The V gene lost 6 bases and the J gene lost 8 bases, with 13 bases spanning the gap. The CDR3 loop reads CASSFQQAGYTF. The CDR3 coding sequence is TGTGCCAGCAGCTTCCAACAGGCCGGCTACACCTTC. Combining the CDR3 with reference TRBV2 and TRBJ1-2 gives the whole variable domain EPEVTQTPSHQVTQMGQEVILRCVPISNHLYFYWYRQILGQKVEFLVSFYNNEISEKSEIFDDQFSVERPDGSNFTLKIRSTKLEDSAMYFCASSFQQAGYTFGSGTRLTVV.